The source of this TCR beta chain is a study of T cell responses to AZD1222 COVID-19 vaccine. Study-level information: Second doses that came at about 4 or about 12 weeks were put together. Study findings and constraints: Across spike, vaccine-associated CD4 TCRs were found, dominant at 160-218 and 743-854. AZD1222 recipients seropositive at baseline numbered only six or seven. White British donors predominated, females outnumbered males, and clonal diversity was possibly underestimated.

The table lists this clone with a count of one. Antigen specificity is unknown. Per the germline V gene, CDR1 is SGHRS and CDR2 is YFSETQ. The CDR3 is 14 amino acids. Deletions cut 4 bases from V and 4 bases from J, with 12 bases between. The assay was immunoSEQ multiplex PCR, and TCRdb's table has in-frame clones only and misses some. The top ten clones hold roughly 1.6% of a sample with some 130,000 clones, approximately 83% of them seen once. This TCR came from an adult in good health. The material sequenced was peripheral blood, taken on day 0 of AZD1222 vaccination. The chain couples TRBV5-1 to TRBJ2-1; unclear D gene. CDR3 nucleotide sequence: TGCGCCAGCAGCCCCCAAGGTGGGTACAATGAGCAGTTCTTC. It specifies CASSPQGGYNEQFF. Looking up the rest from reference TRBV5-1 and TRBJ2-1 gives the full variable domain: KAGVTQTPRYLIKTRGQQVTLSCSPISGHRSVSWYQQTPGQGLQFLFEYFSETQRNKGNFPGRFSGRQFSNSRSEMNVSTLELGDSALYLCASSPQGGYNEQFFGPGTRLTVL.